This T cell receptor (beta chain) was sequenced during a study of identical twins. A universal primer site was incorporated via template switching, and the cDNA contained unique molecular identifiers. TCRdb ran MiXCR on the 5' RACE reads and lists one entry per CDR3 protein. The table has about 150,000 distinct CDR3 sequences, 3% to 4% seen once. Germline CDR1 is SGHRS and CDR2 is YFSETQ. V dropped 3 bases and J dropped 2; count of bases not matched to a gene: 6. CDR3 size: 17 residues. The table lists this clonotype with many counts. Antigen specificity is unknown. Study-level points and caveats: Modelling underestimated the level of out-of-frame TCR alpha sharing observed in monozygotic twins. The presence of invariant MAIT and iNKT cells could partly confound analyses of zero-insertion sequences. Researchers reported excess low generation probability among twin-shared out-of-frame alpha sequences.

The sequencing sample was made of memory T cells sorted from blood. The sequence came from a man between 18 and 35 years old in good health. The chain links TRBV5-1 to TRBJ2-3; 13 bases map to TRBD2. In nucleotides, the CDR3 is TGCGCCAGCAGCTCCCGACTAGCGGGAGGCCCCACAGATACGCAGTATTTT. It specifies CASSSRLAGGPTDTQYF.